The T cell receptor (beta chain) under discussion was sequenced for a study of tissue T cells after allogeneic stem cell transplantation. Findings and limits, study-wide: Within patients, tissue anatomy strongly shaped TCR repertoire composition.

Documented time point: mouse harvest day 7 after allogeneic transplant. Mouse grafts combined 10^7 T-cell-depleted bone marrow cells with 10^6 splenic CD5+ T cells. B6 (H2b) cells into BALB/c (H2d) mice; tissues taken at day 7 or 14. Sample share makes this clone medium-sized. The antigen is unknown. Each gene name is a mouse one. Read sequence stops 1 residue before the CDR3 end, and the germline J gene provides the missing end. V trimming: 4 bases; J trimming: 3 bases; junction bases outside the gene matches: 4. Germline V lookup: CDR1 NSQYPW, CDR2 LRSPGD (reference sequence). The CDR3 runs to 15 residues. Profiled with immunoSEQ multiplex PCR; TCRdb holds only in-frame clones, not every one. This table holds about 8,200 clones, around 40% found once.

V and J are TRBV1 and TRBJ2-1; TRBD2 agrees at 9 bases. The receptor comes from a female BALB/c mouse given C57BL/6 T cells with graft-versus-host disease after an allogeneic hematopoietic cell transplant. Sequencing was performed on skin. Incomplete CDR3 DNA: TGCACCTGCAGTGTCGGGACTGGGTCCTATGCTGAGCAGTTC. It specifies CTCSVGTGSYAEQF. The whole CDR3 protein is CTCSVGTGSYAEQFF.